This TCR beta chain was identified in a study of T-cell memory formation after mild COVID-19. Study as a whole: Each donor largely had its own TCR clusters.

The sample holds a few counts of this clonotype. Its antigen is unidentified. The J segment lost 5 bases and the V segment lost 6 bases, leaving 17 bases of the junction unmatched. The CDR3 runs 18 residues. The 5'RACE method, run with constant-segment primers, produced TCR alpha and TCR beta cDNA libraries (carrying sample barcodes and UMIs). TCRdb reprocessed the 5' RACE reads via MiXCR and lists one record per CDR3 protein. The profile shows about 120,000 distinct CDR3 sequences, 20% to 25% of them singletons. Findings and caveats of the study: CM and EM subsets held most contracting CD4+ clones; EMRA held CD8+ ones.

V usage is TRBV12-3 or TRBV12-4 and J usage is TRBJ2-5, with TRBD2 matching 11 bases. The sample consisted of PBMCs or a T cell subset sorted from them (not recorded which). The TCR was taken from a man aged 18 to 29 who had mild COVID-19 (a few samples of this study predate the infection). Cell type and time point are not known. In DNA, the CDR3 is TGTGCCAGCAGCCCCGCGGTAGCGGGGGGGCCAATAAAGGAGACCCAGTACTTC. Amino acid sequence: CASSPAVAGGPIKETQYF.